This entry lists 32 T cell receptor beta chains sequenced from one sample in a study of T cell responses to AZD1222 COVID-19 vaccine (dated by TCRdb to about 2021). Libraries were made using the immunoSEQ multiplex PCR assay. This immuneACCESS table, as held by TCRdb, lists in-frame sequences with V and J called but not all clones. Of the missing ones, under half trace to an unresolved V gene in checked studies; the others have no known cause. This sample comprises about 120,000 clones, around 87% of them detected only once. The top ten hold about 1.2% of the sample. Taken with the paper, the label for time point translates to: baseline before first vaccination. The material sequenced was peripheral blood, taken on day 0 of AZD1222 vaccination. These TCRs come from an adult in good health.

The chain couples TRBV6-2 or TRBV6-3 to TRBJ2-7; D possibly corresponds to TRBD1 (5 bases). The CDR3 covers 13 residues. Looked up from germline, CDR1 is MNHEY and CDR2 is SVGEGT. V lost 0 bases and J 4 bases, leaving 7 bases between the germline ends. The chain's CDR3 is CASSYSYRYEQYF. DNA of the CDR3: TGTGCCAGCAGTTACTCCTACAGGTACGAGCAGTACTTC.

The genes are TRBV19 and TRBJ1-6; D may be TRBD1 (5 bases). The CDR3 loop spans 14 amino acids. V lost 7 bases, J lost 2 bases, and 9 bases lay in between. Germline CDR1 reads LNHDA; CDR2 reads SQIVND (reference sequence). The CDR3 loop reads CASMETAYNSPLHF. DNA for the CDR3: TGTGCCAGTATGGAGACAGCCTATAATTCACCCCTCCACTTT.

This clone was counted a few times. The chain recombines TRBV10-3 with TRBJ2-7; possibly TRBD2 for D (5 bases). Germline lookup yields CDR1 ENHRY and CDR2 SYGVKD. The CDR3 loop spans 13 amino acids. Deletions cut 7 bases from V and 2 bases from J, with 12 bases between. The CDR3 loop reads CAIKDGVAYEQYF. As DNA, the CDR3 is TGTGCCATCAAAGACGGGGTGGCCTACGAGCAGTACTTC.

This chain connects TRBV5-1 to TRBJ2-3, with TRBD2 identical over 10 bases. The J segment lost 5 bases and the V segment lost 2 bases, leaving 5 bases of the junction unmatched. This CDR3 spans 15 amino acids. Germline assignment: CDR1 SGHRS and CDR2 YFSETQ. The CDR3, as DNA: TGCGCCAGCAGCTTCTCTAGCGGGGGTGGAGATACGCAGTATTTT. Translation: CASSFSSGGGDTQYF.

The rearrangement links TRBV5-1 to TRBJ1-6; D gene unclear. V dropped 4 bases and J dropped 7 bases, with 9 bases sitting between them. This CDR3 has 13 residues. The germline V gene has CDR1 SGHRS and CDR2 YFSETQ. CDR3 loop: CASSTGGNSPLHF. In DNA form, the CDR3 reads TGCGCCAGCAGCACTGGTGGGAATTCACCCCTCCACTTT. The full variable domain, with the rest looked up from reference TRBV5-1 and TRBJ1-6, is KAGVTQTPRYLIKTRGQQVTLSCSPISGHRSVSWYQQTPGQGLQFLFEYFSETQRNKGNFPGRFSGRQFSNSRSEMNVSTLELGDSALYLCASSTGGNSPLHFGNGTRLTVT.

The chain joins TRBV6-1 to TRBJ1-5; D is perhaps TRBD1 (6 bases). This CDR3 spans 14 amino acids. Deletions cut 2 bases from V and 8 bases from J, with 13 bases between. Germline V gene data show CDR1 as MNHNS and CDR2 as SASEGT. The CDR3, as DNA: TGTGCCAGCAGTGAATTGAACAGGGAAAAGCCCCAGCATTTT. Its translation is CASSELNREKPQHF.

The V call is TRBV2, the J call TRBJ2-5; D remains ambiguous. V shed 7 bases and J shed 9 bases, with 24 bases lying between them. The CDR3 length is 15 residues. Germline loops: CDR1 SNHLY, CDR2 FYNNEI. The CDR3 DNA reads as TGTGCCAGCATCCCTCGGGCACTACAAGGCCGGGCCCAGTACTTC. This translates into CASIPRALQGRAQYF.

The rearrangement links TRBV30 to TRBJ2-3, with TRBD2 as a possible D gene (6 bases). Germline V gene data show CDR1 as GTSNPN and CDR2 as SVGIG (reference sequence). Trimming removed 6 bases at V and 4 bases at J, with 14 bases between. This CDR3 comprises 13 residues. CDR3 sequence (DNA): TGTGCCTGTCCAAGAGGGACTTCAGATACGCAGTATTTT. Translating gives CACPRGTSDTQYF.

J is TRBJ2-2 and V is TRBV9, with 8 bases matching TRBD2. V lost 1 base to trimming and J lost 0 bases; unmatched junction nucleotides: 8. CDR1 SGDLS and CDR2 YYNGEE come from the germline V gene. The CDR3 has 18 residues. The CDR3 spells CASSVRYSGGSNTGELFF. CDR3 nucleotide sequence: TGTGCCAGCAGCGTACGTTACAGCGGGGGATCGAACACCGGGGAGCTGTTTTTT.

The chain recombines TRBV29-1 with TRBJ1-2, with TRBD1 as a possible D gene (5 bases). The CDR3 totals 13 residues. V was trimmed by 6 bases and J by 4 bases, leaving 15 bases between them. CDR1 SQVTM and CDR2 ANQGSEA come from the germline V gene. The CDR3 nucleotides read TGCAGCGTGACGACGGGACCGGGCTATGGCTACACCTTC. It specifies CSVTTGPGYGYTF.

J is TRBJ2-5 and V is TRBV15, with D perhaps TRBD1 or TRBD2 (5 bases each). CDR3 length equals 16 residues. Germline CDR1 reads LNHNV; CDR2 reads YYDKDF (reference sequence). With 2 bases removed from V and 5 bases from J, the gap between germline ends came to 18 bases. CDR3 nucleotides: TGTGCCACCAGCAGATCCGACAGTCATCGAGGGGAGACCCAGTACTTC. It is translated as CATSRSDSHRGETQYF. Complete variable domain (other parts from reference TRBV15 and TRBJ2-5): DAMVIQNPRYQVTQFGKPVTLSCSQTLNHNVMYWYQQKSSQAPKLLFHYYDKDFNNEADTPDNFQSRRPNTSFCFLDIRSPGLGDTAMYLCATSRSDSHRGETQYFGPGTRLLVL.

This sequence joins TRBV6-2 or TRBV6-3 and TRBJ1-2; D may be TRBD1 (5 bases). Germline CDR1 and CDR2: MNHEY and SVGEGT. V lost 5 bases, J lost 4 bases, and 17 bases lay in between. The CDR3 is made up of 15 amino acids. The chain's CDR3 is CASSPSGGRGYGYTF. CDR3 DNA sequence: TGTGCCAGCAGTCCCTCCGGGGGACGAGGCTATGGCTACACCTTC.

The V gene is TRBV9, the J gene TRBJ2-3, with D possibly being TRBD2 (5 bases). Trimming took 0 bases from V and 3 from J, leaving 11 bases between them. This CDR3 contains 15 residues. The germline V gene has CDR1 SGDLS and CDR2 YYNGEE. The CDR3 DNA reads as TGTGCCAGCAGCGTAGAGGGAGTTGGGACAGATACGCAGTATTTT. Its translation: CASSVEGVGTDTQYF. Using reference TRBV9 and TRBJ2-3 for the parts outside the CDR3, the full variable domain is DSGVTQTPKHLITATGQRVTLRCSPRSGDLSVYWYQQSLDQGLQFLIQYYNGEERAKGNILERFSAQQFPDLHSELNLSSLELGDSALYFCASSVEGVGTDTQYFGPGTRLTVL.

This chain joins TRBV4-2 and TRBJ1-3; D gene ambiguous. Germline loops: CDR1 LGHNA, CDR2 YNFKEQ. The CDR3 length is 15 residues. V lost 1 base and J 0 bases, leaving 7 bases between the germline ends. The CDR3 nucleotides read TGTGCCAGCAGCCAAGTGGGCTTCTCTGGAAACACCATATATTTT. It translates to CASSQVGFSGNTIYF.

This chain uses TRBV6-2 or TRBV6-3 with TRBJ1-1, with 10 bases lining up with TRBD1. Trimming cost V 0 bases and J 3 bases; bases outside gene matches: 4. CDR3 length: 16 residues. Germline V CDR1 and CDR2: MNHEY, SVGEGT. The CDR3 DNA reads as TGTGCCAGCAGTTACTCACTGGGGACAGGGGACACTGAAGCTTTCTTT. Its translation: CASSYSLGTGDTEAFF.

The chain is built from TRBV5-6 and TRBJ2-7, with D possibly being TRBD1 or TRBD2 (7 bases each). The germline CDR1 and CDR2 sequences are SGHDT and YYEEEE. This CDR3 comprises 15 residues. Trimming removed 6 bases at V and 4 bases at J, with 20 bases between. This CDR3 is CASIRGNRGLYEQYF. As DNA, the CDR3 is TGTGCCAGCATCAGGGGGAACAGGGGACTATACGAGCAGTACTTC.

The CDR3 DNA is TGTGCCAGCAGCTTACTCGGCCCCAGCTCCTATAATTCACCCCTCCACTTT. Its translation: CASSLLGPSSYNSPLHF. The chain uses TRBV7-2 and TRBJ1-6, with D unclear. The V end lost 2 bases, the J end lost 0 bases, and 11 bases lay between the germline ends. CDR3 length equals 17 residues. The germline CDR1 and CDR2 sequences are SGHTA and FQGNSA.

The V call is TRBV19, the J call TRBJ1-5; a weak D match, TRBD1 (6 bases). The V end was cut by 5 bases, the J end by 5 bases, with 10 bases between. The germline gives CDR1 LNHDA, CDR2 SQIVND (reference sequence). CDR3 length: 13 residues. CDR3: CASSWGPDQPQHF. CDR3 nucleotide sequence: TGTGCCAGTAGTTGGGGGCCCGATCAGCCCCAGCATTTT.

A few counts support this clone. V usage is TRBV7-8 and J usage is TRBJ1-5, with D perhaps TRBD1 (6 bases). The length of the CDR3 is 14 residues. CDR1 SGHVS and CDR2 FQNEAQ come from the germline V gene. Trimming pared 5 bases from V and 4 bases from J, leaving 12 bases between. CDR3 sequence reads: CASSTRDRNQPQHF. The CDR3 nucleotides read TGTGCCAGCAGCACGAGAGACAGGAATCAGCCCCAGCATTTT.

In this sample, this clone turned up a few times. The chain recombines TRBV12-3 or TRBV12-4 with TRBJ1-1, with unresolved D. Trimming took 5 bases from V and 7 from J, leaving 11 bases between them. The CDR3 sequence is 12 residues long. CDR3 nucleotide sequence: TGTGCCAGCAGTCCAGGCGGGGTTGAAGCTTTCTTT. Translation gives CASSPGGVEAFF.

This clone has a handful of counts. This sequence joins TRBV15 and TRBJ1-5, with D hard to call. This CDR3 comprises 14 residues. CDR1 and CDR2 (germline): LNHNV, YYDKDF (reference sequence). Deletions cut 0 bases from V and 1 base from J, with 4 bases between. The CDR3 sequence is CATSREGSNQPQHF. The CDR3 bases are TGTGCCACCAGCAGAGAGGGCAGCAATCAGCCCCAGCATTTT. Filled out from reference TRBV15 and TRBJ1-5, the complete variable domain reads DAMVIQNPRYQVTQFGKPVTLSCSQTLNHNVMYWYQQKSSQAPKLLFHYYDKDFNNEADTPDNFQSRRPNTSFCFLDIRSPGLGDTAMYLCATSREGSNQPQHFGDGTRLSIL.

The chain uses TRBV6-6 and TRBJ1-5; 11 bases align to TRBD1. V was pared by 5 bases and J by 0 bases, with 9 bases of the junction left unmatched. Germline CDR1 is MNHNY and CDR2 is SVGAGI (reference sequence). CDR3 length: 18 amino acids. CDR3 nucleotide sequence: TGTGCCAGCAGTCACGGACAGGGGGCTTACCTTAGCAATCAGCCCCAGCATTTT. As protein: CASSHGQGAYLSNQPQHF.

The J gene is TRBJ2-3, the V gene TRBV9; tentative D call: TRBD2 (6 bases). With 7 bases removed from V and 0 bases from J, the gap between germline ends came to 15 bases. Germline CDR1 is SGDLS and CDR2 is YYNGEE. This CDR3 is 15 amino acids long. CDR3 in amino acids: CASDRGGTSTDTQYF. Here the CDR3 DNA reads TGTGCCAGCGACCGTGGGGGGACTAGCACAGATACGCAGTATTTT.

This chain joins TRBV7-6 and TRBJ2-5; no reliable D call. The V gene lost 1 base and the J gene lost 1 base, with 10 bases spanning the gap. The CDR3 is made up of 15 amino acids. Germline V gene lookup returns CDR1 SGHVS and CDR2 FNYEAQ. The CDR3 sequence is CASSLVWESQETQYF. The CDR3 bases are TGTGCCAGCAGCTTAGTATGGGAATCCCAAGAGACCCAGTACTTC.

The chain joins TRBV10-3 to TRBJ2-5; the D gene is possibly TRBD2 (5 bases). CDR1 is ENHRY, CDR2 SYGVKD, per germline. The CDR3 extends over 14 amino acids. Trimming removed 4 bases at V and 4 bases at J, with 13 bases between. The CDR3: CAISVGVARETQYF. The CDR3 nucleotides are TGTGCCATCAGTGTCGGGGTAGCCCGAGAGACCCAGTACTTC.

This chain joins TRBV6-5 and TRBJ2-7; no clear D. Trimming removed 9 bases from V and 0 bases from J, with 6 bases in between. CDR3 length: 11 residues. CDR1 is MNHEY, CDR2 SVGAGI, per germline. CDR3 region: CASQDSYEQYF. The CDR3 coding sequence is TGTGCCAGTCAGGACTCCTACGAGCAGTACTTC.

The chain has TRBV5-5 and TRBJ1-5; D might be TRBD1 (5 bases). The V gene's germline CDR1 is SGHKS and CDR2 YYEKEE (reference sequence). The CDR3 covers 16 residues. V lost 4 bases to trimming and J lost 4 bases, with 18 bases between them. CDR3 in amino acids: CASSLGSGLLNQPQHF. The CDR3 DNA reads TGTGCCAGCAGCCTTGGTTCAGGGTTATTGAATCAGCCCCAGCATTTT.

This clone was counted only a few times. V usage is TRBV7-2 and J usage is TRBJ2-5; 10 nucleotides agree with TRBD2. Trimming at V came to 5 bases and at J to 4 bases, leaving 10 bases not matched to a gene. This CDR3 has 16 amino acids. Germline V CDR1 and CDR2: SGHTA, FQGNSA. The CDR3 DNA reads TGTGCCAGCAGCCCTAGCGGGGGAAGGGGGCTAGAGACCCAGTACTTC. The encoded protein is CASSPSGGRGLETQYF.

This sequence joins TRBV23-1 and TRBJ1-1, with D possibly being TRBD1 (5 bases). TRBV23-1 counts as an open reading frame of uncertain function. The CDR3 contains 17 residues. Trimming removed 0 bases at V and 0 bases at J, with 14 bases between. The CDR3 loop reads CASSQSSRVSMNTEAFF. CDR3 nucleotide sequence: TGCGCCAGCAGTCAATCGAGCAGGGTATCGATGAACACTGAAGCTTTCTTT.

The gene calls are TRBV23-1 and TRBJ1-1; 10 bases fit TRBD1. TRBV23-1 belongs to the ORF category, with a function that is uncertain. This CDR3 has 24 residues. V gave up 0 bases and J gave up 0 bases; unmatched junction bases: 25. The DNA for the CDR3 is TGCGCCAGCAGTCAATCGTCTATCCCGAATCGCTCACCCGGGACAGGGGCCTTGAACACTGAAGCTTTCTTT. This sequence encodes CASSQSSIPNRSPGTGALNTEAFF.

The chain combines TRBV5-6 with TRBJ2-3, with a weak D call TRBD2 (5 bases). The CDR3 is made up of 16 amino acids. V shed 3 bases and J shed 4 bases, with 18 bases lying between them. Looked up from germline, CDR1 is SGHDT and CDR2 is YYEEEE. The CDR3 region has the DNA TGTGCCAGCAGCTCCTGGTGGAGAGGGTTGGCAGATACGCAGTATTTT. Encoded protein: CASSSWWRGLADTQYF.

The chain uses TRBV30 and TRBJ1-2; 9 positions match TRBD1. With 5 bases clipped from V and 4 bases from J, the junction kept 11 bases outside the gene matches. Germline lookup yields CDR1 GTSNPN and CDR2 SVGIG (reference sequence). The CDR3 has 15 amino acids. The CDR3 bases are TGTGCCTGGGCCGGGGGACAGGGATATTTCTATGGCTACACCTTC. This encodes CAWAGGQGYFYGYTF.